The subject of this entry is one T cell receptor beta chain. Its target is unknown. These data originate in a study of vaccination and CD4 T cells after COVID-19. General observations from the study: In convalescent patients, 304 of 307 vaccine-specific clones were spike mono-reactive.

TCRdb reanalysed the PCR reads using MiXCR and keeps one entry per CDR3 protein. The profile shows about 15,000 distinct CDR3 sequences, approximately 66% of them singletons. Per germline, CDR1 SGHTA and CDR2 FQGNSA. Germline trimming cut 5 bases from V and 3 bases from J; bases unmatched to any gene: 3. The CDR3 runs 13 residues. Material: CD4+ T cells from blood, obtained after SARS-CoV-2 vaccination. The gene calls are TRBV7-2 and TRBJ2-7, with 8 positions matching TRBD2. The clonotype originates from a human donor who had recovered from COVID-19. CDR3 region: CASSRSGNYEQYF. In DNA form, the CDR3 reads TGTGCCAGCAGCCGTAGCGGGAACTACGAGCAGTACTTC.